This T cell receptor (beta chain) was identified during a study of CD8+ T cells in alopecia areata. The authors extracted RNA and reverse transcribed it into cDNA as the sequencing template. Produced via immunoSEQ multiplex PCR; TCRdb's table is partial and in-frame only. The repertoire consists of fewer than 150,000 clones, with roughly two fifths occurring once and the leading ten covering over 3%. Germline loops: CDR1 SGHTA, CDR2 FQGNSA. This CDR3 spans 14 amino acids. Trimming cost V 6 bases and J 4 bases, with 15 bases left between them. The receptor comes from a human donor with alopecia areata. This sequence joins TRBV7-2 and TRBJ1-1; D not resolved. The sequencing sample was made of CD4+ T cells sorted from blood. The DNA of the CDR3 is TGTGCCAGCAGACCCACCGGACGGTCCACTGAAGCTTTCTTT. Translation: CASRPTGRSTEAFF.